The clone carrying this TCR beta chain was recorded many times. What it binds is not known. Amplification of TCR beta CDR3 regions was performed using RNA transcripts as template. During a first-round RT-PCR of the TCR CDR3, the HTBI primer set was used. TCRdb reprocessed the multiplex PCR reads via MiXCR and lists one record per CDR3 protein. The table shows roughly 500,000 distinct CDR3 sequences, with 35% to 55% occurring only once. The record originates from a study of T cells in Graves' hyperthyroidism and ophthalmopathy. The study's findings and limits: In the blood, most expanded thyroid clonotypes above 0.001 appeared as well.

Sequences were obtained from peripheral blood or thyroid tissue (not recorded which). This TCR derives from an adult woman with Graves' disease, either hyperthyroidism or ophthalmopathy (not recorded which).

CDR3 region: CASSFQGFPNQPQHF. In nucleotides, the CDR3 is TGTGCCAGCAGTTTCCAGGGTTTCCCCAATCAGCCCCAGCATTTT. The rearrangement links TRBV12-3 or TRBV12-4 to TRBJ1-5, with D possibly being TRBD1 (5 bases). Deletions cut 3 bases from V and 3 bases from J, with 12 bases between. The CDR3 length is 15 residues.